This is a list of T cell receptor beta chains from one sample in a study of blood T cells in healthy people across ages. MiXCR was run by TCRdb on the 5' RACE reads, yielding one entry per CDR3 protein. The sample lists around 900,000 distinct CDR3 sequences, 29% occurring once. Sequencing was carried out using blood. All receptors derive from a woman older than 75 in good health. The CDR3 runs from the conserved cysteine through the conserved F or W. D genes are given only for firm matches. A clone size is listed for some rows: how often the clone was seen (once, few, many), or a class if it is expanded.

abundance	v_gene	d_gene	j_gene	CDR3nt	CDR3aa
few	TRBV13	-	TRBJ2-1	TGTGCCAGCAGCCCCGGGACTCAGTCGTGGGATGAGCAGTTCTTC	CASSPGTQSWDEQFF
-	TRBV10-3	TRBD1	TRBJ2-7	TGTGCCATCAGTGATTCGGGACAGGGGGCAAGCGAGCAGTACTTC	CAISDSGQGASEQYF
-	TRBV12-3/TRBV12-4	TRBD2	TRBJ2-3	TGTGCCAGCAGTTTGAAGGCATTGGGTGGCGGGGGGGCAGGAGATACGCAGTATTTT	CASSLKALGGGGAGDTQYF
many	TRBV18	TRBD2	TRBJ2-1	TGTGCCAGCTCACCTAGACTAGCGGGGGACAATGAGCAGTTCTTC	CASSPRLAGDNEQFF
many	TRBV20-1	-	TRBJ1-2	TGCAGTGCTAGAGAATTGGGCGGGGGGGACTATGGCTACACCTTC	CSARELGGGDYGYTF
many	TRBV20-1	-	TRBJ2-3	TGCAGTGCTAGGCAGCGGAGCACAGATACGCAGTATTTT	CSARQRSTDTQYF
-	TRBV11-2	-	TRBJ2-7	TGTGCCAGCAGCCGCGGGACAGCTACCTACGAGCAGTACTTC	CASSRGTATYEQYF
many	TRBV11-2	TRBD2	TRBJ2-7	TGTGCCAGCAGTTTATTTGGACTAGCCCACGAGCAGTACTTC	CASSLFGLAHEQYF
many	TRBV10-2	-	TRBJ2-1	TGCGCCAGCAGTGAGTCAGGCGGGGTCAGCTCCTACAATGAGCAGTTCTTC	CASSESGGVSSYNEQFF
-	TRBV24-1	-	TRBJ2-5	TGTGCCACCAGTGATCCCCCCCATGAGCAGTACTTC	CATSDPPHEQYF
-	TRBV7-2	-	TRBJ1-5	TGTGCCAGCAGCTTAGACGGGAGCGGGGTATATCAGCCCCAGCATTTT	CASSLDGSGVYQPQHF
few	TRBV3-1	TRBD2	TRBJ2-5	TGTGCCAGCAGCCAAGGGGGGGGGGTAGTGACCCAGTACTTC	CASSQGGGVVTQYF
-	TRBV20-1	-	TRBJ2-1	TGCAGTGCTCCGTACAATGAGCAGTTCTTC	CSAPYNEQFF
-	TRBV6-5	-	TRBJ2-3	TGTGCCAGCAGAACTCGACAGGGGAGGGCAGATACGCAGTATTTT	CASRTRQGRADTQYF
-	TRBV18	-	TRBJ1-1	TGTGCCAGCTCACCGACCAGGGAAACTGAAGCTTTCTTT	CASSPTRETEAFF
few	TRBV20-1	-	TRBJ1-6	TGCAGTGCTAGACAGGGAGGTCAAGATTCACCCCTCCACTTT	CSARQGGQDSPLHF
-	TRBV3-1	-	TRBJ2-1	TGTGCCAGCAGCCAAGTTCTTTTGAGGGGGGGCTACAATGAGCAGTTCTTC	CASSQVLLRGGYNEQFF
many	TRBV6-6	-	TRBJ2-1	TGTGCCAGCAGTTACCAGAATAACAATGAGCAGTTCTTC	CASSYQNNNEQFF
-	TRBV7-9	-	TRBJ1-6	TGTGCCAGCAGCTTAACCACATTAGTCTCCTATAATTCACCCCTCCACTTT	CASSLTTLVSYNSPLHF
many	TRBV29-1	-	TRBJ2-5	TGCAGCGTTGTTCGGGGGGCAGTAGGAAAGGAGACCCAGTACTTC	CSVVRGAVGKETQYF
-	TRBV24-1	-	TRBJ2-2	TGTGCCACCAGTGAAAATACGGGACACTCCACCGGGGAGCTGTTTTTT	CATSENTGHSTGELFF
-	TRBV12-3/TRBV12-4	-	TRBJ2-3	TGTGCCAGCAGTTTCGACAACACAGATACGCAGTATTTT	CASSFDNTDTQYF
-	TRBV5-1	TRBD2	TRBJ2-1	TGCGCCAGCAGCTTGGCCCCTGGGACTAGCGGGAAAAATGAGCAGTTCTTC	CASSLAPGTSGKNEQFF
-	TRBV6-2/TRBV6-3	-	TRBJ1-5	TGTGCCAGCACCACAGGTCCTCAGCCCCAGCATTTT	CASTTGPQPQHF
many	TRBV20-1	-	TRBJ2-3	TGCAGTGCTAGCCCCCCGGGCCTGGGGGATACGCAGTATTTT	CSASPPGLGDTQYF
many	TRBV7-6	TRBD1	TRBJ2-7	TGTGCCAGCATCGCAGTCGGGACAGGGGACCACGAGCAGTACTTC	CASIAVGTGDHEQYF
many	TRBV28	-	TRBJ2-1	TGTGCCAGCAGCCAACCCCCCGGGAGTGAGCAGTTCTTC	CASSQPPGSEQFF
few	TRBV9	-	TRBJ1-5	TGTGCCAGCAGCGTAGCCTTAGGACTGATTAGCAATCAGCCCCAGCATTTT	CASSVALGLISNQPQHF
-	TRBV12-3/TRBV12-4	TRBD1	TRBJ2-3	TGTGCCAGCAGTTTAAGGACAGGGGCGTTAGGGAGCGCAGATGTGCAGTATTTT	CASSLRTGALGSADVQYF
few	TRBV6-2/TRBV6-3	TRBD1	TRBJ1-4	TGTGCCAGCAGTTTACAGGGGGCGAGTGAAAAACTGTTTTTT	CASSLQGASEKLFF
many	TRBV10-3	-	TRBJ2-3	TGTGCCATCACTGGCGGGCCCACAGATACGCAGTATTTT	CAITGGPTDTQYF
few	TRBV2	-	TRBJ1-4	TGTGCCAGCAGTGGGGAGTTTAATGAAAAACTGTTTTTT	CASSGEFNEKLFF
few	TRBV29-1	-	TRBJ2-7	TGCAGCGTTAGACAGGCCTACGAGCAGTACTTC	CSVRQAYEQYF
few	TRBV3-1	TRBD1	TRBJ1-5	TGTGCCAGCAGCCGGAGACAGGGTAATCAGCCCCAGCATTTT	CASSRRQGNQPQHF
few	TRBV29-1	-	TRBJ1-2	TGCAACCCTCAGGGCTACACCTTC	CNPQGYTF
many	TRBV20-1	-	TRBJ2-3	TGCAGTGCTAGGATGGCGGGCACAGATACGCAGTATTTT	CSARMAGTDTQYF
-	TRBV20-1	TRBD1	TRBJ1-1	TGCAGTGCTCCAAAAGTGGGACAGGGGATTACTGAAGCTTTCTTT	CSAPKVGQGITEAFF
-	TRBV7-2	TRBD2	TRBJ2-3	TGTGCCAGCAGCTTAGTGCCCTCGGGAGGGGGGATCACAGATACGCAGTATTTT	CASSLVPSGGGITDTQYF
-	TRBV9	TRBD2	TRBJ2-5	TGTGCCAGCAGCGTCGGTATACTAGCGGGGGGGACGAATGAGCAGTACTTC	CASSVGILAGGTNEQYF
-	TRBV12-3/TRBV12-4	-	TRBJ1-6	TGTGCCAGCAGTTGGACAGCCAACCCGGATTCACCCCTCCACTTT	CASSWTANPDSPLHF
many	TRBV5-6	TRBD2	TRBJ2-1	TGTGCCAGCAGCCTAGCGGGGGATCCCTACAATGAGCAGTTCTTC	CASSLAGDPYNEQFF
-	TRBV2	TRBD1	TRBJ2-2	TGTGCCAGCACAGGGGGCCCCACCGGGGAGCTGTTTTTT	CASTGGPTGELFF
many	TRBV28	-	TRBJ2-2	TGTGCCAGCAGTTTGAATTGGGGAAACACCGGGGAGCTGTTTTTT	CASSLNWGNTGELFF
many	TRBV20-1	-	TRBJ2-3	TGCAGTGCTAGTGCTCTCCCTCTCGCAGATACGCAGTATTTT	CSASALPLADTQYF
many	TRBV7-2	-	TRBJ2-1	TGTGCCAGCAGCTTAGCGCCCGCTACCAATGAGCAGTTCTTC	CASSLAPATNEQFF
many	TRBV6-2/TRBV6-3	TRBD1	TRBJ2-7	TGTGCCAGCCATGACAGGGGGTACGAGCAGTACTTC	CASHDRGYEQYF
many	TRBV20-1	-	TRBJ1-5	TGCAGTGCTAGAGACAAGGGCAGCAATCAGCCCCAGCATTTT	CSARDKGSNQPQHF
many	TRBV20-1	-	TRBJ2-7	TGCAGTGCTAGAGTGGGGGGGGCGTCCTACGAGCAGTACTTC	CSARVGGASYEQYF
many	TRBV7-2	-	TRBJ2-7	TGTGCCAGCAGCCCATACAGTAGAGAGCAGTACTTC	CASSPYSREQYF
once	TRBV28	TRBD1	TRBJ1-2	TGTGCCAGCAGACCAGGGACAGGGGGCAATGGCTACACCTTC	CASRPGTGGNGYTF